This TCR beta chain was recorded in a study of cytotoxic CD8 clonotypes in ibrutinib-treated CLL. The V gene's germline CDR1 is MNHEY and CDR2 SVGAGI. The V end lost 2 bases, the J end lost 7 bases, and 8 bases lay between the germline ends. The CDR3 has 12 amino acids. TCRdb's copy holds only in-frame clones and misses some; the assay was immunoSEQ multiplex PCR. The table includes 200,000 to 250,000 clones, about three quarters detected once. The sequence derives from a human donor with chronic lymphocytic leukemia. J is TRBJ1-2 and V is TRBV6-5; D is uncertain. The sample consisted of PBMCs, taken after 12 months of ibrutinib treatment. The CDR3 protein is CASSYGSGGYTF. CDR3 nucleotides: TGTGCCAGCAGTTACGGGTCGGGTGGCTACACCTTC.